These 3 T cell receptor beta chains originate from one sample sequenced in a study of control samples from healthy donors and cancer patients. Sequenced by immunoSEQ multiplex PCR; TCRdb stores in-frame clones only, minus some. In the table there are about 120,000 clones, 93% of which are singletons. What was sequenced was blood. The receptor set was obtained from a man aged 30 to 39 in good health.

The chain has TRBV29-1 and TRBJ2-1; D ambiguous. The CDR3 runs 13 residues. The V end lost 5 bases, the J end lost 4 bases, and 12 bases lay between the germline ends. CDR1 and CDR2 from the germline V gene are SQVTM and ANQGSEA. The CDR3 bases are TGCAGCGTTAGGTGGGTTGGGTACAATGAGCAGTTCTTC. It yields the protein CSVRWVGYNEQFF.

The rearrangement joins TRBV6-4 to TRBJ2-1; 8 bases match TRBD2. Germline values: CDR1 MRHNA, CDR2 SNTAGT. The CDR3 runs 15 residues. With V trimmed by 2 bases and J by 4 bases, 4 bases remained unmatched. CDR3 protein: CASSDAGGEYNEQFF. As DNA, the CDR3 is TGTGCCAGCAGTGACGCCGGGGGGGAGTACAATGAGCAGTTCTTC.

The CDR3, as DNA: TGTGCCAACACGGATCAACAGGGGAAGAGGAATTCACCCCTCCACTTT. Residues: CANTDQQGKRNSPLHF. This rearrangement joins TRBV2 to TRBJ1-6; 7 nucleotides match TRBD1. The CDR3 has 16 residues. Germline CDR1 and CDR2: SNHLY and FYNNEI. J was trimmed by 7 bases and V by 10 bases; bases with no gene match: 16.